A single T cell receptor beta chain is shown here with its context. The target antigen is unknown. These data originate in a study of T cell responses to AZD1222 COVID-19 vaccine. The data were produced by immunoSEQ multiplex PCR, yet TCRdb's version contains in-frame clones alone and is incomplete. Of about 130,000 clones listed, just over 90% are singletons. Study conclusions and caveats: Donors were mostly white British, more females; clonal diversity possibly underestimated. Scientists sampled the repertoires only once the peak T cell response had passed. Just a handful of people given AZD1222 tested seropositive at baseline.

Germline assignment: CDR1 SGHAT and CDR2 FQDESV (reference sequence). Trimming stripped 6 bases from V and 1 base from J, with 8 bases between. The CDR3 runs to 13 residues. Sample: peripheral blood, taken on day 0 of AZD1222 vaccination. The TCR comes from an adult in good health. V usage is TRBV11-1 and J usage is TRBJ2-3; D remains ambiguous. CDR3 protein: CASRFSGTDTQYF. The CDR3 region has the DNA TGTGCCAGCAGATTCAGCGGCACAGATACGCAGTATTTT.